A selection of T cell receptor beta chains follows, all from one sample in a study of T cells expressing NK-cell markers. Reprocessing the 5' RACE reads, TCRdb reports a single entry for every CDR3 protein and omits DNA. The repertoire table contains hundreds of thousands of distinct CDR3 sequences. Sample: blood T cells: a sorted CD56 or NKG2C T cell subset, CD4+ or CD8+ T cells, or bulk PBMC T cells (not recorded which). The receptors were sampled from a man between 18 and 69 years old in good health. CDR3s include the opening cysteine and the closing phenylalanine or tryptophan.

j_call: TRBJ1-3; v_call: TRBV7-6; cdr3_aa: CASSLEPSGNTIYF
j_call: TRBJ1-1; v_call: TRBV27; cdr3_aa: CASLLRQGVSTEAFF
j_call: TRBJ2-4; v_call: TRBV5-1; cdr3_aa: CASSFRAGGPGLAKNIQYF
j_call: TRBJ1-2; v_call: TRBV3-1; cdr3_aa: CASSQGYRGPGYTF
j_call: TRBJ2-7; v_call: TRBV27; cdr3_aa: CASSKGPGTGTYEQYF
j_call: TRBJ1-6; v_call: TRBV12-3/TRBV12-4; cdr3_aa: CASTFTGGSLDSPLHF
j_call: TRBJ2-7; v_call: TRBV11-3; cdr3_aa: CASSAQGFGEQYF
j_call: TRBJ2-7; v_call: TRBV11-2; cdr3_aa: CASSPAGTGGDEQYF
j_call: TRBJ2-3; v_call: TRBV27; cdr3_aa: CASTVAGAGDTQYF
j_call: TRBJ1-2; v_call: TRBV14; cdr3_aa: CASSQGTGSFYGYTF
j_call: TRBJ1-1; v_call: TRBV12-3/TRBV12-4; cdr3_aa: CASRPTGATAGAFF
j_call: TRBJ1-2; v_call: TRBV12-3/TRBV12-4; cdr3_aa: CASSPDGVNYGYTF
j_call: TRBJ2-5; v_call: TRBV6-1; cdr3_aa: CASIGLAGVQETQYF
j_call: TRBJ1-4; v_call: TRBV5-1; cdr3_aa: CASSSTGSNEKLFF
j_call: TRBJ2-7; v_call: TRBV15; cdr3_aa: CATSSRTGGFYEQYF
j_call: TRBJ1-1; v_call: TRBV2; cdr3_aa: CASSLTGVTEAFF
j_call: TRBJ2-1; v_call: TRBV18; cdr3_aa: CASSPLPHSSGKNNEQFF
j_call: TRBJ1-2; v_call: TRBV29-1; cdr3_aa: CSAHLAGHQSNYGYTF
j_call: TRBJ2-1; v_call: TRBV18; cdr3_aa: CASSPAGGRTSNEQFF
j_call: TRBJ2-3; v_call: TRBV20-1; cdr3_aa: CSAGGPGRGGMDTQYF
j_call: TRBJ2-7; v_call: TRBV7-2; cdr3_aa: CASSLDRGGYEQYF
j_call: TRBJ2-2; v_call: TRBV18; cdr3_aa: CAGRQGVTGELFF